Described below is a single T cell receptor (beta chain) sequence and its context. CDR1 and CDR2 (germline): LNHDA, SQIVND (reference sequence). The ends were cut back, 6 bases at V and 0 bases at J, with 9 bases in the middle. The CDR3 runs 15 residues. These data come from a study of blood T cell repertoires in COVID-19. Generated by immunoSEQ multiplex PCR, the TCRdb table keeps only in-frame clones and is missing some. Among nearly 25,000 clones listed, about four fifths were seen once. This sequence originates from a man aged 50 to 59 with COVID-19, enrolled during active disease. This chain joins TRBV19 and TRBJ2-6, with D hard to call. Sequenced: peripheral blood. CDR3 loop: CASSRHLSGANVLTF. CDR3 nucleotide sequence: TGTGCCAGTAGCAGACACCTCTCTGGGGCCAACGTCCTGACTTTC.